This T cell receptor (beta chain) came from a study of blood T cells in healthy people across ages. Study at large: About one barcoded beta molecule was captured per two T cells (by template switching).

V gave up 5 bases and J gave up 0 bases; unmatched junction bases: 15. There are 17 residues in the CDR3. Germline values: CDR1 DFQATT, CDR2 SNEGSKA (reference sequence). Donors each provided roughly 11 milliliters of peripheral blood. This clonotype turned up a few times. Its antigen is currently unknown. Findings and limits, study-wide: Older age went with lower TCR beta diversity per million T cells, in a roughly linear way.

Combining a sample-barcoded 5' primer with a J-beta primer mix, a second PCR ran for 7 to 11 cycles. Each cDNA molecule was tagged by a template-switch adaptor with 12 random nucleotides. TCRdb independently ran MiXCR on the 5' RACE reads; one entry per CDR3 protein. The data contain about 1.8 million distinct CDR3 sequences, 49% of them seen just once; the ten biggest clones take up approximately 2.1%. The chain carries TRBV20-1 and TRBJ1-2; 7 positions match TRBD1. The receptor was isolated from a woman aged 40 to 50 in good health. The source material was blood. The CDR3 spells CSAQGGVQGWTNYGYTF. In nucleotides, the CDR3 is TGCAGTGCTCAGGGGGGGGTACAGGGATGGACTAACTATGGCTACACCTTC.